The 25 T cell receptor beta chains given below trace back to one sample, sequenced in a study of T cell responses to AZD1222 COVID-19 vaccine. Clones were sequenced by immunoSEQ multiplex PCR, and TCRdb holds only the in-frame ones, with some missing. The sample yields about 140,000 clones, 91% seen once. The specimen was peripheral blood, collected on day 0 of AZD1222 vaccination. These receptors were collected from an adult in good health.

The V and J genes are TRBV11-2 and TRBJ2-5; D is uncertain. The V end was cut by 4 bases, the J end by 4 bases, with 16 bases between. Germline CDR1 is SGHAT and CDR2 is FQNNGV. CDR3 length: 15 residues. The CDR3 DNA sequence: TGTGCCAGCAGCTATTCCCCCCGGTGGGGAGAGACCCAGTACTTC. Translated, it gives CASSYSPRWGETQYF. Combining the CDR3 with reference TRBV11-2 and TRBJ2-5 gives the whole variable domain EAGVAQSPRYKIIEKRQSVAFWCNPISGHATLYWYQQILGQGPKLLIQFQNNGVVDDSQLPKDRFSAERLKGVDSTLKIQPAKLEDSAVYLCASSYSPRWGETQYFGPGTRLLVL.

The chain is built from TRBV30 and TRBJ1-5; unclear D gene. Germline CDR1 reads GTSNPN; CDR2 reads SVGIG (reference sequence). V lost 0 bases and J lost 4, with 7 bases in between. The CDR3 sequence is 13 residues long. The CDR3 is CAWSVGINQPQHF. The CDR3 coding sequence is TGTGCCTGGAGTGTAGGGATTAATCAGCCCCAGCATTTT.

This rearrangement joins TRBV30 to TRBJ1-5, with D uncertain. Trimming pared 0 bases from V and 4 bases from J, leaving 4 bases between. The CDR3 runs to 12 residues. From germline, CDR1 is GTSNPN and CDR2 SVGIG (reference sequence). This CDR3 is CAWSVRNQPQHF. The CDR3 nucleotides read TGTGCCTGGAGTGTACGGAATCAGCCCCAGCATTTT.

The chain is built from TRBV30 and TRBJ2-5; D is perhaps TRBD2 (6 bases). CDR1 GTSNPN and CDR2 SVGIG come from the germline V gene (reference sequence). The CDR3 consists of 13 residues. The V end was cut by 0 bases, the J end by 6 bases, with 11 bases between. The CDR3 here is CAWSVGGRKTQYF. The CDR3 bases are TGTGCCTGGAGTGTAGGAGGGAGAAAGACCCAGTACTTC. Complete variable domain (other parts from reference TRBV30 and TRBJ2-5): SQTIHQWPATLVQPVGSPLSLECTVEGTSNPNLYWYRQAAGRGLQLLFYSVGIGQISSEVPQNLSASRPQDRQFILSSKKLLLSDSGFYLCAWSVGGRKTQYFGPGTRLLVL.

This sequence joins TRBV6-2 or TRBV6-3 and TRBJ1-4; D gene uncertain. V was clipped by 0 bases and J by 3 bases, with 8 bases between them. Germline CDR1 reads MNHEY; CDR2 reads SVGEGT. This CDR3 contains 15 residues. The DNA of the CDR3 is TGTGCCAGCAGTTACTCTCGGAGGTCTAATGAAAAACTGTTTTTT. As protein: CASSYSRRSNEKLFF.

V usage is TRBV7-2 and J usage is TRBJ1-1; D gene unclear. Germline loops: CDR1 SGHTA, CDR2 FQGNSA. Trimming pared 1 base from V and 6 bases from J, leaving 6 bases between. This CDR3 is 12 amino acids long. The CDR3 DNA is TGTGCCAGCAGCTTAGTTTATTCTGAAGCTTTCTTT. This encodes CASSLVYSEAFF.

This chain links TRBV7-9 with TRBJ2-3; 12 bases line up with TRBD2. CDR1 and CDR2 (germline): SEHNR, FQNEAQ (reference sequence). The V and J ends lost 1 base and 5 bases, in that order; junction bases with no gene match: 4. The CDR3 has 16 amino acids. CDR3 loop: CASSLGLAGERDTQYF. The CDR3 nucleotides read TGTGCCAGCAGCTTAGGACTAGCGGGAGAAAGAGATACGCAGTATTTT.

V usage is TRBV6-5 and J usage is TRBJ1-2, with TRBD1 matching over 8 bases. Germline V gives CDR1 MNHEY, CDR2 SVGAGI. The CDR3 covers 15 residues. J gave up 4 bases and V 6 bases, and 10 bases lay outside the gene matches. The CDR3 is CASSAPRGRGYGYTF. The CDR3 nucleotides are TGTGCCAGCAGCGCTCCCAGGGGGCGCGGCTATGGCTACACCTTC.

This clone occurred once. This chain joins TRBV6-5 and TRBJ1-2; D is unclear. Trimming stripped 5 bases from V and 4 bases from J, with 8 bases between. The CDR3 extends over 12 amino acids. Germline loops: CDR1 MNHEY, CDR2 SVGAGI. The CDR3 reads CASSKKPYGYTF. Written as DNA, the CDR3 is TGTGCCAGCAGTAAAAAGCCCTATGGCTACACCTTC.

The V gene is TRBV11-1, the J gene TRBJ1-2; 11 nucleotides line up with TRBD1. V was pared by 5 bases and J by 6 bases, with 2 bases of the junction left unmatched. Germline V gene lookup returns CDR1 SGHAT and CDR2 FQDESV (reference sequence). The CDR3 spans 13 residues. The CDR3 spells CASSPDRGHGYTF. The CDR3 DNA reads as TGTGCCAGCAGCCCGGACAGGGGGCATGGCTACACCTTC.

This rearrangement joins TRBV6-6 to TRBJ1-1; D unresolved. CDR3 length: 12 residues. Trimming removed 6 bases at V and 1 base at J, with 6 bases between. Germline loops: CDR1 MNHNY, CDR2 SVGAGI (reference sequence). The CDR3 spells CASSPANTEAFF. The DNA of the CDR3 is TGTGCCAGCAGCCCGGCGAACACTGAAGCTTTCTTT.

This clone was detected once. CDR3 protein: CASSIWGLNYGYTF. In DNA form, the CDR3 reads TGTGCCAGTAGTATATGGGGCCTTAACTATGGCTACACCTTC. V is TRBV19 and J is TRBJ1-2; tentatively, D is TRBD1 (5 bases). This CDR3 region has 14 residues. The V end was cut by 2 bases, the J end by 1 base, with 8 bases between. Looked up from germline, CDR1 is LNHDA and CDR2 is SQIVND (reference sequence).

This sequence joins TRBV9 and TRBJ1-6, with D possibly TRBD1 on 6 matching bases. The CDR3 has 17 residues. Germline V gene data show CDR1 as SGDLS and CDR2 as YYNGEE. The germline V and J ends were trimmed by 4 bases and 7 bases, with 21 bases remaining between them. The CDR3 sequence is CASSYTYSGTTNSPLHF. CDR3 sequence (DNA): TGTGCCAGCAGCTACACATATTCCGGGACAACGAATTCACCCCTCCACTTT.

The rearrangement joins TRBV19 to TRBJ2-3; 13 bases are a match to TRBD2. This CDR3 has 15 amino acids. Germline V gives CDR1 LNHDA, CDR2 SQIVND (reference sequence). V shed 4 bases and J 7 bases; nucleotides not matched to a gene: 5. The chain's CDR3 is CASSTGTSGTNTQYF. CDR3 coding DNA: TGTGCCAGTAGTACCGGGACTAGCGGGACAAATACGCAGTATTTT.

This chain uses TRBV18 with TRBJ1-3; 10 bases are shared with TRBD1. With V trimmed by 4 bases and J by 1 base, 10 bases remained unmatched. This CDR3 is 18 amino acids long. Germline V lookup: CDR1 KGHSH, CDR2 LQKENI. The CDR3 reads CASSQPGTGALSGNTIYF. CDR3 coding DNA: TGTGCCAGCTCACAACCCGGGACAGGGGCTCTTTCTGGAAACACCATATATTTT.

V usage is TRBV10-3 and J usage is TRBJ1-6, with D hard to call. This CDR3 comprises 12 residues. The V and J ends lost 9 bases and 8 bases respectively, with 11 bases between them. The germline V gene has CDR1 ENHRY and CDR2 SYGVKD. The CDR3 region is CAISELDSPLHF. The CDR3, as DNA: TGTGCCATATCGGAATTGGATTCACCCCTCCACTTT.

CDR3 protein: CASSPNTGELFF. The CDR3 nucleotides read TGTGCCAGCAGCCCGAACACCGGGGAGCTGTTTTTT. The rearrangement joins TRBV7-3 to TRBJ2-2; D gene unclear. The CDR3 covers 12 residues. Germline values: CDR1 SGHTA, CDR2 FQGTGA. With 5 bases removed from V and 0 bases from J, the gap between germline ends came to 1 base.

This chain connects TRBV12-3 or TRBV12-4 to TRBJ2-5; 7 bases agree with TRBD1. V lost 6 bases, J lost 5 bases, and 6 bases stayed unmatched. There are 13 residues in the CDR3. CDR3 sequence (DNA): TGTGCCAGCAGAGCGACAGGGCGGGAGACCCAGTACTTC. Translation gives CASRATGRETQYF.

This clone was observed a handful of times. Other DNA sequences in this sample translate to the same CDR3. The chain joins TRBV7-9 to TRBJ1-1; TRBD1 is a possible D gene (6 bases). The V and J ends lost 5 bases and 2 bases respectively, with 9 bases between them. The CDR3 has 13 amino acids. Per the germline V gene, CDR1 is SEHNR and CDR2 is FQNEAQ (reference sequence). The chain's CDR3 is CASSRQANTEAFF. The CDR3 DNA reads as TGTGCCAGCAGCCGACAGGCCAACACTGAAGCTTTCTTT.

V gene TRBV9 combines with J gene TRBJ1-3; D gene unclear. The V gene's germline CDR1 is SGDLS and CDR2 YYNGEE. There are 13 residues in the CDR3. Deletions cut 5 bases from V and 4 bases from J, with 10 bases between. The CDR3 region is CASSGPQGNTIYF. Written as DNA, the CDR3 is TGTGCCAGCAGTGGCCCCCAAGGAAACACCATATATTTT.

The chain has TRBV18 and TRBJ1-5; 8 bases map to TRBD1. CDR1 is KGHSH, CDR2 LQKENI, per germline. The CDR3 runs to 15 residues. Losses at the gene ends were 4 bases for V and 0 bases for J; bases not matched to a gene: 2. The CDR3 DNA is TGTGCCAGCTCACTACAGGGGGGTAGCAATCAGCCCCAGCATTTT. It encodes CASSLQGGSNQPQHF.

The chain has TRBV3-1 (or the pseudogene TRBV3-2) and TRBJ2-1; 11 bases agree with TRBD1. The CDR3 contains 15 residues. CDR1 LGHDT and CDR2 YNNKEL come from the germline V gene (reference sequence). Trimming cost V 5 bases and J 7 bases; bases outside gene matches: 7. As DNA, the CDR3 is TGTGCCAGCAGCATCGGACAGGGGGCCGCGAATGAGCAGTTCTTC. Encoded protein: CASSIGQGAANEQFF.

The chain joins TRBV5-1 to TRBJ2-5, with D unclear. The ends were cut back, 1 base at V and 1 base at J, with 8 bases in the middle. Looked up from germline, CDR1 is SGHRS and CDR2 is YFSETQ. The CDR3 covers 14 residues. The CDR3 protein is CASSLRATQETQYF. CDR3 bases: TGCGCCAGCAGCTTGAGGGCTACCCAAGAGACCCAGTACTTC.

The chain has TRBV6-5 and TRBJ1-5, with D possibly being TRBD1 (6 bases). CDR1 is MNHEY and CDR2 is SVGAGI in the germline V gene. The CDR3 totals 14 residues. V was shortened by 0 bases and J by 7 bases, with 10 bases between the two germline ends. The CDR3 sequence is CASSYSRGGQPQHF. The CDR3 DNA follows: TGTGCCAGCAGTTACTCGAGGGGGGGCCAGCCCCAGCATTTT.

The V call is TRBV4-1, the J call TRBJ2-2, with D uncertain. V lost 6 bases, J lost 0 bases, and 8 bases lay in between. Germline loops: CDR1 MGHRA, CDR2 YSYEKL. The CDR3 length is 14 residues. CDR3 coding DNA: TGCGCCAGCAGTCGCTACCCGAACACCGGGGAGCTGTTTTTT. This gives the protein CASSRYPNTGELFF.